This T cell receptor beta chain was identified in a study of CD8+CD57+ T cells in acquired aplastic anemia. Profiles of TCR beta VDJ and CDR3 were generated from a genomic DNA template. MiXCR was run by TCRdb on the reads, yielding one entry per CDR3 protein. The sample holds some 180,000 distinct CDR3 sequences, 55% to 65% seen once. Details on this clonotype: At one of its ends the junction is not consistent with the germline gene, which may arise from a read error.

The germline V gene has CDR1 SGHTA and CDR2 FQGNSA. This CDR3 contains 13 residues. In patients chosen for sequencing, flow cytometry had shown CD8+CD57+ cell expansion. The chain carries TRBV7-2 and TRBJ2-5; TRBD2 matches 7 bases. This receptor was taken from a human donor with aplastic anemia. The sample taken for sequencing was sorted CD4+, CD8+, or CD8+CD57+ T cells (not recorded which) from PBMCs. As DNA, the CDR3 is TGTGCCTGCAGCTCCGGACTAGTGGAGACCCAGTACTTC. It translates to CACSSGLVETQYF.